The rows below give T cell receptor beta chains drawn from one sample of a study of OX40 agonist ivuxolimab in advanced cancers. Some clones are missing from TCRdb's copy, which holds only in-frame ones; the method was immunoSEQ multiplex PCR. The sample shows around 19,000 clones, about 90% of them seen only once. The sample consisted of CD4+ or CD8+ T cells sorted from blood, taken in a trial of the OX40 agonist ivuxolimab. The source is an adult with an advanced solid tumor such as melanoma, head and neck, liver or kidney cancer. The CDR3 runs from the conserved cysteine through the conserved F or W. Fields, in order: clone size, V gene, CDR3 length, J gene, D gene, CDR3 protein, CDR3 DNA. The D gene is left open where the match is weak. Size is stated for part of the rows, as once, few or many counts, or as a class when the clone is expanded.

-	TRBV7-8	16	TRBJ2-5	TRBD2	CASSTIGTSGQETQYF	TGTGCCAGCAGCACAATCGGGACTAGCGGACAAGAGACCCAGTACTTC
-	TRBV11-2	15	TRBJ2-3	-	CASSSPLGPTDTQYF	TGTGCCAGCAGCTCCCCCCTGGGTCCGACAGATACGCAGTATTTT
-	TRBV4-2	15	TRBJ2-1	-	CASSQGTQGYNEQFF	TGTGCCAGCAGCCAAGGGACTCAGGGGTACAATGAGCAGTTCTTC
-	TRBV25-1	14	TRBJ2-5	-	CASSERGSFETQYF	TGTGCCAGCAGTGAACGTGGTAGTTTTGAGACCCAGTACTTC
-	TRBV21-1	19	TRBJ1-6	-	CASSKFVGGGTYSDSPLHF	-
few	TRBV9	15	TRBJ2-5	TRBD1	CASSLSGQGVETQYF	TGTGCCAGCAGCTTAAGCGGACAGGGAGTAGAGACCCAGTACTTC
-	TRBV6-5	14	TRBJ2-3	TRBD2	CASKSGGVSNTQYF	TGTGCCAGCAAAAGTGGGGGGGTATCAAATACGCAGTATTTT
-	TRBV6-5	16	TRBJ1-6	-	CASSYSTGRMNSPLHF	TGTGCCAGCAGTTACTCGACGGGTCGGATGAATTCACCCCTCCACTTT
-	TRBV7-9	14	TRBJ1-1	TRBD1	CASRPTGADTEAFF	TGTGCCAGCAGACCGACAGGGGCGGACACTGAAGCTTTCTTT
once	TRBV10-3	15	TRBJ2-7	TRBD2	CAITQERGNSYEQYF	TGTGCCATCACCCAGGAGCGGGGGAACTCCTACGAGCAGTACTTC
-	TRBV11-2	13	TRBJ2-7	-	CASSLGFFSEQYF	TGTGCCAGCAGCTTAGGTTTCTTTTCCGAGCAGTACTTC
-	TRBV9	14	TRBJ1-4	-	CASSVGQGQEKLFF	TGTGCCAGCAGCGTAGGACAAGGGCAGGAAAAACTGTTTTTT
once	TRBV14	14	TRBJ2-7	TRBD2	CASSLVGGAYEQYF	TGTGCCAGCAGCCTGGTCGGGGGGGCCTACGAGCAGTACTTC
once	TRBV6-4	17	TRBJ1-2	TRBD1	CASSQTYTGTGDYGYTF	TGTGCCAGCAGTCAAACGTACACCGGGACAGGTGACTATGGCTACACCTTC
-	TRBV4-1	18	TRBJ2-2	TRBD2	CASSLILAGGPLSGELFF	TGCGCCAGCAGTCTGATCCTAGCGGGGGGGCCGTTATCCGGGGAGCTGTTTTTT
-	TRBV5-4	15	TRBJ2-1	-	CASSSDSAPYNEQFF	TGTGCCAGCAGCTCCGACAGCGCCCCCTACAATGAGCAGTTCTTC
few	TRBV28	14	TRBJ1-5	TRBD1	CASSSRGRKQPQHF	TGTGCCAGCAGTAGCAGGGGGCGTAAACAGCCCCAGCATTTT
-	TRBV13	15	TRBJ2-5	TRBD2	CASSSSLAEQETQYF	TGTGCCAGCAGCTCCTCTCTAGCGGAGCAAGAGACCCAGTACTTC
-	TRBV11-2	14	TRBJ2-5	-	CASSLENLQETQYF	TGTGCCAGCAGCTTAGAGAACCTCCAAGAGACCCAGTACTTC
-	TRBV10-3	14	TRBJ1-2	-	CAISESQDRRGYTF	TGTGCCATCAGTGAGTCCCAGGACCGCCGGGGCTACACCTTC
-	TRBV9	15	TRBJ2-7	TRBD1	CASSVAGTDSYEQYF	TGTGCCAGCAGCGTAGCGGGGACAGACTCCTACGAGCAGTACTTC
-	TRBV27	14	TRBJ1-5	TRBD1	CASRTGVSNQPQHF	TGTGCCAGCAGGACAGGGGTTAGCAATCAGCCCCAGCATTTT
-	TRBV5-6	17	TRBJ1-2	TRBD1	CASSFGIGAHGTDAYTF	TGTGCCAGCAGCTTTGGTATTGGGGCCCACGGGACAGATGCCTACACCTTC
-	TRBV27	15	TRBJ2-3	TRBD1	CASSLGTGGLNTQYF	TGTGCCAGCAGTTTGGGGACAGGGGGTTTGAATACGCAGTATTTT
-	TRBV6-4	15	TRBJ2-6	-	CASSSGSSGANVLTF	TGTGCCAGCAGTAGTGGTAGTTCCGGGGCCAACGTCCTGACTTTC
-	TRBV7-9	17	TRBJ2-2	TRBD2	CASSSGLAGYNTGELFF	TGTGCCAGCAGCTCGGGACTAGCGGGATACAACACCGGGGAGCTGTTTTTT
-	TRBV6-1	15	TRBJ1-5	-	CASSALDSSNQPQHF	TGTGCCAGCAGTGCCCTAGACAGTAGCAATCAGCCCCAGCATTTT
-	TRBV18	15	TRBJ2-2	-	CASSPVQMIAGELFF	TGTGCCAGCTCACCGGTACAGATGATCGCCGGGGAGCTGTTTTTT
-	TRBV6-6	15	TRBJ2-7	-	CASSPDGGNSYEQYF	TGTGCCAGCAGCCCGGATGGGGGGAACTCCTACGAGCAGTACTTC
-	TRBV6-4	13	TRBJ2-3	-	CASSDSLSDTQYF	TGTGCCAGCAGTGACTCGTTATCAGATACGCAGTATTTT
-	TRBV9	16	TRBJ2-2	-	CASSGGSKYNTGELFF	TGTGCCAGCAGCGGGGGCAGTAAGTACAACACCGGGGAGCTGTTTTTT
few	TRBV13	13	TRBJ2-3	-	CASSPPHGDTQYF	TGTGCCAGCAGCCCCCCCCATGGAGATACGCAGTATTTT
-	TRBV5-1	13	TRBJ2-7	-	CASSPEGGHEQYF	TGCGCCAGCAGCCCCGAGGGGGGCCACGAGCAGTACTTC
-	TRBV15	14	TRBJ1-2	TRBD1	CATSRAGDRGYYTF	TGTGCCACCAGCAGGGCGGGGGACAGGGGATACTACACCTTC
-	TRBV27	14	TRBJ1-5	-	CASRAGSGDQPQHF	TGTGCCAGCAGAGCAGGGTCAGGAGATCAGCCCCAGCATTTT
-	TRBV19	18	TRBJ1-5	-	CASSIIVPGTPLNQPQHF	TGTGCCAGTAGTATAATCGTGCCCGGGACCCCGTTGAACCAGCCCCAGCATTTT